Below are 10 T cell receptor beta chains sequenced from a single sample in a study of OX40 agonist ivuxolimab in advanced cancers. Produced via immunoSEQ multiplex PCR; TCRdb's table is partial and in-frame only. The sample yields some 52,000 clones, 90% to 95% seen once. Sequences were derived from CD4+ or CD8+ T cells sorted from blood, sampled in a trial of the OX40 agonist ivuxolimab. The receptors come from an adult with an advanced solid tumor such as melanoma, head and neck, liver or kidney cancer.

The gene calls are TRBV27 and TRBJ2-7; tentatively, D is TRBD1 (6 bases). Germline assignment: CDR1 MNHEY and CDR2 SMNVEV (reference sequence). The length of the CDR3 is 16 residues. V gave up 2 bases and J gave up 0 bases, with 14 bases separating them. CDR3 bases: TGTGCCAGCAGTTTAAACGGACAGTCCGTCTCCTACGAGCAGTACTTC. Residues: CASSLNGQSVSYEQYF.

This chain links TRBV9 with TRBJ2-5; TRBD1 matches 7 bases. This CDR3 is built from 13 residues. V lost 4 bases, J lost 4 bases, and 4 bases stayed unmatched. From germline, CDR1 is SGDLS and CDR2 YYNGEE. CDR3 bases: TGTGCCAGCAGCCCGGGACAGATAGAGACCCAGTACTTC. Residues: CASSPGQIETQYF.

The gene calls are TRBV6-1 and TRBJ1-3, with D tentatively TRBD1 (6 bases). Germline values: CDR1 MNHNS, CDR2 SASEGT. Trimming cost V 4 bases and J 4 bases, with 17 bases left between them. There are 16 residues in the CDR3. CDR3 DNA: TGTGCCAGCAGTGGGGGGACATTCGCGTCGGGAAACACCATATATTTT. It encodes CASSGGTFASGNTIYF.

The gene calls are TRBV4-1 and TRBJ1-6; D is undetermined. Trimming took 1 base from V and 10 from J, leaving 8 bases between them. CDR1 and CDR2 (germline): MGHRA, YSYEKL. The CDR3 has 13 amino acids. The CDR3 bases are TGCGCCAGCAGCCAAGGCGGGGAATCACCCCTCCACTTT. As protein: CASSQGGESPLHF.

This clone was detected once. This chain uses TRBV5-4 with TRBJ2-1; 7 positions match TRBD2. Germline CDR1 is SGHNT and CDR2 is YYREEE (reference sequence). The CDR3 covers 12 residues. V lost 4 bases, J lost 15 bases, and 10 bases stayed unmatched. The CDR3, as DNA: TGTGCCAGCAGCGACCCTGGCGGGAGACTGTTCTTC. It translates to CASSDPGGRLFF.

The chain uses TRBV13 and TRBJ1-2; tentative D call: TRBD1 (6 bases). V gave up 5 bases and J gave up 1 base, with 14 bases separating them. Per the germline V gene, CDR1 is PRHDT and CDR2 is FYEKMQ (reference sequence). CDR3 length equals 15 residues. The CDR3 coding sequence is TGTGCCAGCAGCCTGGGGATGGACAGTAACTATGGCTACACCTTC. Protein product: CASSLGMDSNYGYTF.

This sequence joins TRBV20-1 and TRBJ2-1, with D perhaps TRBD1 (6 bases). Germline V gives CDR1 DFQATT, CDR2 SNEGSKA (reference sequence). The CDR3 contains 10 residues. V lost 6 bases to trimming and J lost 10 bases, with 10 bases between them. CDR3 region: CSAVTGEQFF. Written as DNA, the CDR3 is TGCAGTGCCGTGACAGGAGAGCAGTTCTTC.

The V and J genes are TRBV15 and TRBJ2-5; 8 bases align to TRBD2. From germline, CDR1 is LNHNV and CDR2 YYDKDF (reference sequence). Trimming removed 6 bases from V and 11 bases from J; junction bases left unmatched: 17. The CDR3 length is 15 residues. The CDR3 loop is CATRSIREGPGEQYF. The CDR3, as DNA: TGTGCCACCAGATCCATTCGGGAGGGCCCGGGGGAGCAGTACTTC. Full variable domain (outside the CDR3, taken from reference TRBV15 and TRBJ2-5): DAMVIQNPRYQVTQFGKPVTLSCSQTLNHNVMYWYQQKSSQAPKLLFHYYDKDFNNEADTPDNFQSRRPNTSFCFLDIRSPGLGDTAMYLCATRSIREGPGEQYFGPGTRLLVL.

The chain recombines TRBV5-6 with TRBJ2-7; D is perhaps TRBD2 (6 bases). V was shortened by 4 bases and J by 3 bases, with 14 bases between the two germline ends. Looked up from germline, CDR1 is SGHDT and CDR2 is YYEEEE. The CDR3 totals 14 residues. CDR3 coding DNA: TGTGCCAGCAGCCCCGGGACTCCCCTCTACGAGCAGTACTTC. It is translated as CASSPGTPLYEQYF.

V and J are TRBV18 and TRBJ1-1; 9 positions agree with TRBD1. V was clipped by 1 base and J by 0 bases; unmatched bases: 9. Germline V CDR1 and CDR2: KGHSH, LQKENI. The CDR3 is 18 residues long. The CDR3 DNA follows: TGTGCCAGCTCACCACAACCGGGACAGGGTGGGATGAACACTGAAGCTTTCTTT. Amino acid sequence: CASSPQPGQGGMNTEAFF. Filled out from reference TRBV18 and TRBJ1-1, the complete variable domain reads NAGVMQNPRHLVRRRGQEARLRCSPMKGHSHVYWYRQLPEEGLKFMVYLQKENIIDESGMPKERFSAEFPKEGPSILRIQQVVRGDSAAYFCASSPQPGQGGMNTEAFFGQGTRLTVV.